This T cell receptor (beta chain) derives from a study of response to subunit inactivated influenza vaccine. The CDR3 has 18 amino acids. Germline V lookup: CDR1 MDHEN, CDR2 SYDVKM. Trimming left V 1 base short and J 0 bases short, with 16 bases between. TCRdb processed the RT-PCR reads anew with MiXCR; each CDR3 protein has one entry. The data hold around 750,000 distinct CDR3 sequences, with 21% observed a single time. Note on this clonotype: Its antigen is currently unknown.

General study findings and limits: The authors put forward the suggestion that each seasonal influenza vaccination may bring in only a limited number of new T cells.

This sequence was found in a man aged 45-60 years who received an inactivated influenza vaccine. The rearrangement uses TRBV28 and TRBJ2-1, with D unresolved. This material consisted of PBMCs from blood, taken more than 4 days after vaccination. The CDR3 region has the DNA TGTGCCAGCAGTTTATCTTCTCGGCTAGATTTCTCCTACAATGAGCAGTTCTTC. It is translated as CASSLSSRLDFSYNEQFF.